The 29 T cell receptor beta chains in this list originate from one sample, sequenced in a study of Ad26.COV2.S vaccination and SARS-CoV-2 variants. Sample treatment: 19 received Ad26.COV2.S at low or high dose, single or two shots; 5 received placebo; per-sample allocation not given. It was on day 63 after the first vaccine or placebo injection that samples were taken. TCRdb's table, derived via immunoSEQ multiplex PCR, lists solely in-frame clones and lacks some. The profile shows more than 350,000 clones, 80% to 95% of them singletons. The sample here was peripheral blood, taken in a trial of Ad26.COV2.S vaccine versus placebo. The origin of the receptors is a person aged 18-60 years who received the Ad26.COV2.S COVID-19 vaccine or a placebo.

This clone was detected once. The J gene is TRBJ1-3, the V gene TRBV2; D call uncertain. Germline lookup yields CDR1 SNHLY and CDR2 FYNNEI. The CDR3 consists of 13 residues. Trimming shortened V by 0 bases and J by 8 bases, and 8 bases separated the two germline ends. The CDR3 protein is CASSEALRDTIYF. The DNA for the CDR3 is TGTGCCAGCAGTGAAGCGCTTCGGGACACCATATATTTT.

The J gene is TRBJ1-2, the V gene TRBV30; possible D gene TRBD1, 5 bases. The germline CDR1 and CDR2 sequences are GTSNPN and SVGIG (reference sequence). The V gene lost 5 bases and the J gene lost 4 bases, with 8 bases spanning the gap. The CDR3 extends over 11 amino acids. CDR3 in amino acids: CAWGTGYGYTF. The DNA for the CDR3 is TGTGCCTGGGGGACCGGCTATGGCTACACCTTC.

This clone was counted a single time. The rearrangement joins TRBV29-1 to TRBJ2-7; D is unresolved. CDR1 is SQVTM, CDR2 ANQGSEA, per germline. The CDR3 extends over 13 amino acids. Trimming left V 1 base short and J 3 bases short, with 10 bases between. The CDR3 loop reads CSVEVPLDYEQYF. The CDR3 DNA is TGCAGCGTTGAAGTTCCATTGGACTACGAGCAGTACTTC.

In DNA form, the CDR3 reads TGTGCCAGCAGGAAGTTGTCAGGGCTCGGCGAGCAGTACTTC. As protein: CASRKLSGLGEQYF. The V gene is TRBV11-2, the J gene TRBJ2-7; perhaps TRBD1 as D (5 bases). Germline lookup yields CDR1 SGHAT and CDR2 FQNNGV. The V and J ends lost 6 bases and 6 bases respectively, with 18 bases between them. The CDR3 length is 14 residues. Full variable domain (missing parts from reference TRBV11-2 and TRBJ2-7): EAGVAQSPRYKIIEKRQSVAFWCNPISGHATLYWYQQILGQGPKLLIQFQNNGVVDDSQLPKDRFSAERLKGVDSTLKIQPAKLEDSAVYLCASRKLSGLGEQYFGPGTRLTVT.

V and J are TRBV10-3 and TRBJ2-1; 8 bases agree with TRBD1. V lost 0 bases, J lost 3 bases, and 7 bases stayed unmatched. Germline CDR1 reads ENHRY; CDR2 reads SYGVKD. The CDR3 covers 17 residues. The CDR3 coding sequence is TGTGCCATCAGTGAGTCGTCGACAGGGGAGTACTACAATGAGCAGTTCTTC. Protein product: CAISESSTGEYYNEQFF.

The chain combines TRBV28 with TRBJ1-2, with TRBD1 as a possible D gene (6 bases). Between the trimmed V and J ends, which lost 5 bases and 0 bases, there was a span of 13 bases. Germline values: CDR1 MDHEN, CDR2 SYDVKM. The CDR3 extends over 15 amino acids. CDR3 sequence reads: CASSQGLTSNYGYTF. The CDR3 nucleotides are TGTGCCAGCAGTCAGGGGCTAACCTCTAACTATGGCTACACCTTC.

The J gene is TRBJ1-4, the V gene TRBV28, with D uncertain. The end of the DNA is better explained by TRBJ2-2, so the J call may be wrong. Germline V gene sequence: CDR1 MDHEN, CDR2 SYDVKM. The CDR3 is 10 residues long. The CDR3 spells CASSGSELFF. The CDR3 DNA follows: TGTGCCAGCAGCGGATCGGAGCTGTTTTTT.

A word on this clone: This sample includes further DNA sequences coding for the same CDR3. The chain has TRBV12-3 or TRBV12-4 and TRBJ2-5; no definite D call. This CDR3 region has 13 residues. Trimming left V 3 bases short and J 1 base short, with 6 bases between. In DNA, the CDR3 is TGTGCCAGCAGTTTGCGGCCCCAAGAGACCCAGTACTTC. Translated: CASSLRPQETQYF.

V gene TRBV4-3 combines with J gene TRBJ2-2; tentatively, D is TRBD2 (6 bases). The CDR3 totals 16 residues. Looked up from germline, CDR1 is LGHNA and CDR2 is YSLEER. The V end was cut by 4 bases, the J end by 1 base, with 13 bases between. DNA of the CDR3: TGCGCCAGCAGCCGGCGCGGCGGGGTGAACACCGGGGAGCTGTTTTTT. Protein product: CASSRRGGVNTGELFF.

The gene calls are TRBV5-6 and TRBJ1-6; D not resolved. V was cut by 1 base and J by 4 bases, with 6 bases left in between. The CDR3 has 14 amino acids. Germline V gives CDR1 SGHDT, CDR2 YYEEEE. The CDR3 loop reads CASSLNLYNSPLHF. CDR3 bases: TGTGCCAGCAGCTTGAATCTTTATAATTCACCCCTCCACTTT.

The rearrangement links TRBV5-1 to TRBJ1-5, with D unresolved. Trimming took 0 bases from V and 0 from J, leaving 7 bases between them. The germline gives CDR1 SGHRS, CDR2 YFSETQ. The CDR3 has 15 amino acids. The CDR3 coding sequence is TGCGCCAGCAGCTTGGACCCTGATAGCAATCAGCCCCAGCATTTT. This encodes CASSLDPDSNQPQHF.

J is TRBJ2-3 and V is TRBV24-1, with TRBD2 matching over 8 bases. This CDR3 contains 14 residues. Trimming removed 6 bases from V and 3 bases from J; junction bases left unmatched: 4. Germline CDR1 is KGHDR and CDR2 is SFDVKD. The CDR3, as DNA: TGTGCCACCAGTAGCGGGAGTAGAACAGATACGCAGTATTTT. It codes for CATSSGSRTDTQYF.

The chain employs TRBV19 and TRBJ2-5; unclear D gene. Trimming cost V 9 bases and J 2 bases, with 13 bases left between them. The CDR3 is 13 residues long. CDR1 LNHDA and CDR2 SQIVND come from the germline V gene (reference sequence). CDR3 DNA sequence: TGTGCCAGCGCCCTAGGGTTTCAAGAGACCCAGTACTTC. Its protein product is CASALGFQETQYF.

As for this clone: The junction departs from germline at one end; a sequencing error may be responsible. The chain joins TRBV30 to TRBJ1-2; D is ambiguous. The V gene's germline CDR1 is GTSNPN and CDR2 SVGIG (reference sequence). The CDR3 length is 13 residues. The CDR3 loop is CAWSTGLMGSRVF. The CDR3 coding sequence is TGTGCCTGGAGTACCGGGCTGATGGGGTCCCGGGTCTTC.

The genes are TRBV3-1 (or the pseudogene TRBV3-2) and TRBJ2-7, with 9 bases aligning to TRBD1. The CDR3 sequence is 19 residues long. Germline CDR1 LGHDT, CDR2 YNNKEL (reference sequence). V was clipped by 1 base and J by 0 bases; unmatched bases: 13. For the CDR3, the DNA is TGTGCCAGCAGCCAAGTAGGACAGGGGCGTCGAGGAAGCTCCTACGAGCAGTACTTC. Translating it yields CASSQVGQGRRGSSYEQYF.

This clone was counted once. V usage is TRBV6-4 and J usage is TRBJ1-2, with D uncertain. CDR1 is MRHNA, CDR2 SNTAGT, per germline. V was pared by 3 bases and J by 4 bases, with 9 bases between. CDR3 length: 13 residues. CDR3 DNA sequence: TGTGCCAGCAGTGATTTCCCGGGCTATGGCTACACCTTC. This translates into CASSDFPGYGYTF.

This chain links TRBV20-1 with TRBJ2-1, with 12 bases lining up with TRBD2. CDR3 length equals 16 residues. The trim removed 3 bases at V and 0 bases at J, leaving 3 bases unmatched. CDR1 and CDR2 from the germline V gene are DFQATT and SNEGSKA (reference sequence). CDR3: CSASPSGRVSYNEQFF. CDR3 in DNA: TGCAGTGCTAGTCCTAGCGGGAGGGTCTCCTACAATGAGCAGTTCTTC.

The V gene is TRBV7-3, the J gene TRBJ2-5, with D perhaps matching TRBD2 (6 bases). The CDR3 extends over 16 amino acids. V was clipped by 3 bases and J by 1 base, with 15 bases between them. Germline lookup yields CDR1 SGHTA and CDR2 FQGTGA. CDR3 in DNA: TGTGCCAGCAGCTTGTTGGGGGGAAATTCCCAAGAGACCCAGTACTTC. It encodes CASSLLGGNSQETQYF.

The chain uses TRBV6-6 and TRBJ2-5; 7 nucleotides match TRBD2. CDR1 and CDR2 (germline): MNHNY, SVGAGI (reference sequence). This CDR3 comprises 14 residues. The trim removed 0 bases at V and 5 bases at J, leaving 3 bases unmatched. The CDR3 DNA is TGTGCCAGCAGTTACTCGTCTAGCGGCGAGACCCAGTACTTC. It specifies CASSYSSSGETQYF.

The CDR3 DNA reads as TGCGCCAGCAGCGGAGGGGGCTATGGCTACACCTTC. It specifies CASSGGGYGYTF. This rearrangement joins TRBV5-1 to TRBJ1-2; weak D call: TRBD1 (6 bases). The V gene's germline CDR1 is SGHRS and CDR2 YFSETQ. V dropped 4 bases and J dropped 4 bases, with 8 bases sitting between them. The CDR3 is 12 amino acids.

The chain couples TRBV4-1 to TRBJ2-7, with TRBD2 identical over 8 bases. The CDR3 covers 16 residues. The trim removed 4 bases at V and 5 bases at J, leaving 13 bases unmatched. Germline loops: CDR1 MGHRA, CDR2 YSYEKL. CDR3 nucleotide sequence: TGCGCCAGCAGCCCAGTAGAGGGCGGGAGGAGTAACGAGCAGTACTTC. The encoded protein is CASSPVEGGRSNEQYF.

This chain joins TRBV12-5 and TRBJ2-1, with TRBD2 as a possible D gene (5 bases). The CDR3 totals 13 residues. V shed 9 bases and J shed 4 bases, with 13 bases lying between them. Looked up from germline, CDR1 is LGHNT and CDR2 is FRNRAP. The CDR3 sequence is CASSTGIYNEQFF. DNA of the CDR3: TGTGCTAGCTCGACCGGGATATACAATGAGCAGTTCTTC.

This rearrangement joins TRBV27 to TRBJ2-7; D uncertain. CDR1 MNHEY and CDR2 SMNVEV come from the germline V gene (reference sequence). This CDR3 has 14 amino acids. V shed 7 bases and J shed 0 bases, with 13 bases lying between them. As DNA, the CDR3 is TGTGCCAGCAAAGTATTGGGCGGCTCCTACGAGCAGTACTTC. Residues: CASKVLGGSYEQYF.

V and J are TRBV14 and TRBJ1-1; 7 nucleotides match TRBD1. The CDR3 sequence is 16 residues long. Per germline, CDR1 SGHDN and CDR2 FVKESK. J gave up 5 bases and V 2 bases, and 11 bases lay outside the gene matches. The CDR3 DNA follows: TGTGCCAGCAGCCAAATCGCCTACAGGGGAGGTACTGAAGCTTTCTTT. It encodes CASSQIAYRGGTEAFF.

V and J are TRBV7-8 and TRBJ2-7; the D gene is possibly TRBD2 (6 bases). The CDR3 is 14 amino acids. Looked up from germline, CDR1 is SGHVS and CDR2 is FQNEAQ. Trimming took off 5 bases at V and 4 bases at J, with 15 bases between the two ends. The CDR3 DNA sequence: TGTGCCAGCAGCCTACCGGGACTGCCATACGAGCAGTACTTC. Protein sequence: CASSLPGLPYEQYF.

This chain joins TRBV29-1 and TRBJ2-7; 9 bases fit TRBD1. The CDR3 sequence is 14 residues long. The germline V gene encodes CDR1 SQVTM and CDR2 ANQGSEA. The junction had 3 bases not matched to a gene; V was cut back by 1 base and J by 2 bases. The DNA of the CDR3 is TGCAGCGTTGAAGCCGGGACAGGGACCTACGAGCAGTACTTC. Translating it yields CSVEAGTGTYEQYF.

The chain uses TRBV7-3 and TRBJ2-2, with a weak D call TRBD2 (6 bases). Trimming left V 5 bases short and J 7 bases short, with 17 bases between. The CDR3 runs to 15 residues. Germline CDR1 is SGHTA and CDR2 is FQGTGA. CDR3 coding DNA: TGTGCCAGCAGCCCCGGGACGGGAGACAACGGGGAGCTGTTTTTT. Amino acids: CASSPGTGDNGELFF.

The V and J genes are TRBV7-2 and TRBJ2-3, with D tentatively TRBD2 (6 bases). The V and J ends lost 7 bases and 0 bases respectively, with 14 bases between them. Germline CDR1 is SGHTA and CDR2 is FQGNSA. The CDR3 spans 15 residues. The CDR3 bases are TGTGCCAGCATCCAGGCGGGGTATAGCACAGATACGCAGTATTTT. Protein product: CASIQAGYSTDTQYF. The full variable domain, completed using reference TRBV7-2 and TRBJ2-3, is GAGVSQSPSNKVTEKGKDVELRCDPISGHTALYWYRQSLGQGLEFLIYFQGNSAPDKSGLPSDRFSAERTGGSVSTLTIQRTQQEDSAVYLCASIQAGYSTDTQYFGPGTRLTVL.

V usage is TRBV28 and J usage is TRBJ2-5; D may be TRBD1 or TRBD2 (8 bases each). The V gene's germline CDR1 is MDHEN and CDR2 SYDVKM. The CDR3 contains 23 residues. V was pared by 2 bases and J by 5 bases, with 39 bases between. This chain's CDR3 is CASSLLGQGVSGSHFWDVETQYF. DNA of the CDR3: TGTGCCAGCAGTTTACTCGGACAGGGAGTAAGCGGGAGCCATTTTTGGGATGTGGAGACCCAGTACTTC.